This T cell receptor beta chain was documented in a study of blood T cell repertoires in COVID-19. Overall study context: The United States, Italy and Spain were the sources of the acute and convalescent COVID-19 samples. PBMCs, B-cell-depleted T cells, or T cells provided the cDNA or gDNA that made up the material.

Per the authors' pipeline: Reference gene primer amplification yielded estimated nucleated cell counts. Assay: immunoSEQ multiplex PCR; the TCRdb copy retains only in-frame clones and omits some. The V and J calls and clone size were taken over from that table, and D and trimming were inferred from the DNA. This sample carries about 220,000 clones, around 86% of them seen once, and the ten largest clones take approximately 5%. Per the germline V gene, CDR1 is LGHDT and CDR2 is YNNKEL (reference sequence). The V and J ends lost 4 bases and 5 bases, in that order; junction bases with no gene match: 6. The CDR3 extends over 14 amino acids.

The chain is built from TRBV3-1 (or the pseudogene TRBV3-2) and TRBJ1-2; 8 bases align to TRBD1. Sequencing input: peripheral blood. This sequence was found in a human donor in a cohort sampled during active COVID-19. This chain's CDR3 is CASSLPGGRYGYTF. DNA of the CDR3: TGTGCCAGCAGCCTACCAGGGGGCAGATATGGCTACACCTTC.